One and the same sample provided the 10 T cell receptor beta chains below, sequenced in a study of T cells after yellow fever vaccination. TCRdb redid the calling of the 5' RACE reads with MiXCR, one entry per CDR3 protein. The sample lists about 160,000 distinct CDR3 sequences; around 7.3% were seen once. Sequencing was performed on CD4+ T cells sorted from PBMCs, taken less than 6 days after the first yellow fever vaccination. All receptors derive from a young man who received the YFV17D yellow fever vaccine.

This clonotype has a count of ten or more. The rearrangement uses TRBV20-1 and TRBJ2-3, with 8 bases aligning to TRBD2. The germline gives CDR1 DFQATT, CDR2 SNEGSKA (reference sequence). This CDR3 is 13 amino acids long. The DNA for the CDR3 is TGCAGGCCAGGAGCGGGGGACACAGATACGCAGTATTTT. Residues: CRPGAGDTDTQYF.

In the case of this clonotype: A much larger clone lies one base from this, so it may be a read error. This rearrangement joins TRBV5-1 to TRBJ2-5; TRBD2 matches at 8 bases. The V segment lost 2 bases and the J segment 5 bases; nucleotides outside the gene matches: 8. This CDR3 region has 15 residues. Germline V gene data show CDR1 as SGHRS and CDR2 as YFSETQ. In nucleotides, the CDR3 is TGCGCCAGCAGCTTATCTAGCGGGTCTAGTGAGACCCAGTACTTC. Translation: CASSLSSGSSETQYF.

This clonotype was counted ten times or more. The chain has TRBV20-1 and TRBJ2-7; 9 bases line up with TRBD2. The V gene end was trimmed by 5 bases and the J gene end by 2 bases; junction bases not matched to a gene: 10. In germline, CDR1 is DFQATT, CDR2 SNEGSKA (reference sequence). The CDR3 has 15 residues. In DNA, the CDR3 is TGCAGTGCTCGCCCTCCGACTAGCGGAACCTACGAGCAGTACGTC. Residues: CSARPPTSGTYEQYV.

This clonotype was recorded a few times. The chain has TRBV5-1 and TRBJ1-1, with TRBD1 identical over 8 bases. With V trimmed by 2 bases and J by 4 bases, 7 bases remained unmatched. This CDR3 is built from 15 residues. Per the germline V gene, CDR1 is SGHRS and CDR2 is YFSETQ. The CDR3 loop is CASSFSPGGLTEAFF. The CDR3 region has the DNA TGCGCCAGCAGCTTTTCTCCAGGGGGCCTCACTGAAGCTTTCTTT.

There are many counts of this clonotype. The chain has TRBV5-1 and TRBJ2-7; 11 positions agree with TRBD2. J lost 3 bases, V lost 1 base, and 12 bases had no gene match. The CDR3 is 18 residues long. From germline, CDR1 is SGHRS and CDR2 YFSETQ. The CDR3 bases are TGCGCCAGCAGCTTGCCGGACAGGCCGGGACTAGCGGTCTACGAGCAGTACTTC. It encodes CASSLPDRPGLAVYEQYF.

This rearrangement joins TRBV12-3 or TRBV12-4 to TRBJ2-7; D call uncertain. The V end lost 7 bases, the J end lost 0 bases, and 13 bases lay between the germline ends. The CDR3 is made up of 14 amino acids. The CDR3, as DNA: TGTGCCAGCACCATCATGGGAAGCTCCTACGAGCAGTACGTC. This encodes CASTIMGSSYEQYV.

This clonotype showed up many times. The CDR3 sequence: CASSHGTSGVSTDTQYF. The DNA for the CDR3 is TGTGCCAGCAGCCACGGGACTAGCGGGGTCAGCACAGATACGCAGTATTTT. The chain recombines TRBV7-8 with TRBJ2-3; TRBD2 aligns across 13 bases. Trimming removed 5 bases from V and 0 bases from J; junction bases left unmatched: 5. CDR3 length equals 17 residues. Germline V gene lookup returns CDR1 SGHVS and CDR2 FQNEAQ. The variable domain in full, with the rest retrieved from reference TRBV7-8 and TRBJ2-3, is GAGVSQSPRYKVAKRGQDVALRCDPISGHVSLFWYQQALGQGPEFLTYFQNEAQLDKSGLPSDRFFAERPEGSVSTLKIQRTQQEDSAVYLCASSHGTSGVSTDTQYFGPGTRLTVL.

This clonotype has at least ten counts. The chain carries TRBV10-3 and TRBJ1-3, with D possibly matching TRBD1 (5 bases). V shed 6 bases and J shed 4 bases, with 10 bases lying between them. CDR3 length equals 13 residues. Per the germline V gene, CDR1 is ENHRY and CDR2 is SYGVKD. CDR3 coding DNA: TGTGCCATCAGAGGCGGGGACGGAAACACCATATATTTT. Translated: CAIRGGDGNTIYF.

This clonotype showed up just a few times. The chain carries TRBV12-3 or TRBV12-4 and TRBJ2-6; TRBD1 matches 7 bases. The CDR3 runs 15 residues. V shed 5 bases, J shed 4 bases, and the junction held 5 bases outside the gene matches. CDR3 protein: CASSDTGVGANVLTF. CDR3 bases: TGTGCCAGCAGTGACACAGGGGTAGGGGCCAACGTCCTGACTTTC.

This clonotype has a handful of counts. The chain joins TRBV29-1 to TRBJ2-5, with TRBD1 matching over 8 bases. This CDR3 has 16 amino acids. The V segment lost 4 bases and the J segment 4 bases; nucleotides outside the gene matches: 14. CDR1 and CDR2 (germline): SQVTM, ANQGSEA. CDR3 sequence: CSVGPGTGGSRETQYF. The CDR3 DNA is TGCAGCGTTGGTCCCGGGACAGGAGGTTCTAGAGAGACCCAGTACTTC.